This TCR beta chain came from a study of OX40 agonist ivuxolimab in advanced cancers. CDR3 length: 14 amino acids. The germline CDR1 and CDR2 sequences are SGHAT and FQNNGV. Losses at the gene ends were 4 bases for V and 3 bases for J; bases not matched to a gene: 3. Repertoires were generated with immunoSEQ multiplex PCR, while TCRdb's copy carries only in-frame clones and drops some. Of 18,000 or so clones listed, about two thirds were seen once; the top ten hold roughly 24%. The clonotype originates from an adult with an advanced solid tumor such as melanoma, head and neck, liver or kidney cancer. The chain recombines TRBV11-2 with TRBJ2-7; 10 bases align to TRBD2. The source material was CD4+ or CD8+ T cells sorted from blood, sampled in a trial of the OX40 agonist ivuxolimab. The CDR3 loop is CASSWTSGDYEQYF. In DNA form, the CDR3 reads TGTGCCAGCAGCTGGACTAGCGGTGACTACGAGCAGTACTTC.